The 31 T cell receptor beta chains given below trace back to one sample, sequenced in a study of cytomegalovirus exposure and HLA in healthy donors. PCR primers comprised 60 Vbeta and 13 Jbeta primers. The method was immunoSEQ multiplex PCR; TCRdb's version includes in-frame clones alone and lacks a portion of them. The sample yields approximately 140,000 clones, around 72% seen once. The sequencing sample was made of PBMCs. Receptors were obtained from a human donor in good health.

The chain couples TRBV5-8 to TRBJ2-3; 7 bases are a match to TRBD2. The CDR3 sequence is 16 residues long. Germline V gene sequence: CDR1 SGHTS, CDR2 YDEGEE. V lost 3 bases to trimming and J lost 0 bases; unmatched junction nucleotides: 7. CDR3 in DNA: TGTGCCAGCAGCTCCCTACGGCGGGAGAGCACAGATACGCAGTATTTT. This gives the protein CASSSLRRESTDTQYF.

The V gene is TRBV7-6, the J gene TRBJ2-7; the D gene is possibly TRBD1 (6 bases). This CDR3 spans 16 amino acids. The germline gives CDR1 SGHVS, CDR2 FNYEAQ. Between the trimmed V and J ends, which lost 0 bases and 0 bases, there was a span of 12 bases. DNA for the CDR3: TGTGCCAGCAGCTTAGCCTCGGCGGACAGCTCCTACGAGCAGTACTTC. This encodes CASSLASADSSYEQYF.

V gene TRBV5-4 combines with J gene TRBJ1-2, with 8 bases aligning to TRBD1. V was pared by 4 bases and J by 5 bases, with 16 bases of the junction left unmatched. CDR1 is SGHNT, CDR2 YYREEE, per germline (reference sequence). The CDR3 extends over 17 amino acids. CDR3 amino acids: CASSGQGGSAIGYGYTF. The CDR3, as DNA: TGTGCCAGCAGCGGACAGGGTGGGAGTGCAATAGGGTATGGCTACACCTTC.

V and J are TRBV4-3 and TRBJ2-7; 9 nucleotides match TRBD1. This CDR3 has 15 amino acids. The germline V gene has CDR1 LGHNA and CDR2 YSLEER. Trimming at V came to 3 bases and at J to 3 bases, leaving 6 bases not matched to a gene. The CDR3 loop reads CASSHDRGNFYEQYF. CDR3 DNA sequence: TGCGCCAGCAGCCATGACAGGGGGAATTTCTACGAGCAGTACTTC.

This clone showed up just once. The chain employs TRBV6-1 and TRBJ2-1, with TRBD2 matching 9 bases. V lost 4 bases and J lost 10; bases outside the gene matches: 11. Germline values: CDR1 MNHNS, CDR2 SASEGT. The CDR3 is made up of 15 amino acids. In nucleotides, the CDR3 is TGTGCCAGCAGTGCTGCTAGCGGGGTAGTAGGGGAGCAGTTCTTC. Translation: CASSAASGVVGEQFF.

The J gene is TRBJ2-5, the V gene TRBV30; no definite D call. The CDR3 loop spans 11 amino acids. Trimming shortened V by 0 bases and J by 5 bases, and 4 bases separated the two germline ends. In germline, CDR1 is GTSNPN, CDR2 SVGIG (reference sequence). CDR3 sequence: CAWSVLETQYF. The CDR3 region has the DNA TGTGCCTGGAGTGTACTGGAGACCCAGTACTTC. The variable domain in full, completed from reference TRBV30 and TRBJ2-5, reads SQTIHQWPATLVQPVGSPLSLECTVEGTSNPNLYWYRQAAGRGLQLLFYSVGIGQISSEVPQNLSASRPQDRQFILSSKKLLLSDSGFYLCAWSVLETQYFGPGTRLLVL.

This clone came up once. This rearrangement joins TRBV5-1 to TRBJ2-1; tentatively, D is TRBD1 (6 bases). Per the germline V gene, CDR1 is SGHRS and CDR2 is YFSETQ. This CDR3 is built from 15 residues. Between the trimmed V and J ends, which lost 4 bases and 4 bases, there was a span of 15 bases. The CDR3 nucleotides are TGCGCCAGCAGCCCCCCGGACAGAGGATACAATGAGCAGTTCTTC. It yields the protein CASSPPDRGYNEQFF.

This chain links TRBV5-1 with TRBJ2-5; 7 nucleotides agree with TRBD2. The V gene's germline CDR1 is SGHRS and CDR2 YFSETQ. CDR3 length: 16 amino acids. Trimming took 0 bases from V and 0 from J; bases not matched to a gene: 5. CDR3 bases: TGCGCCAGCAGCTTGGAAGGTAGCGGGCACCAAGAGACCCAGTACTTC. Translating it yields CASSLEGSGHQETQYF.

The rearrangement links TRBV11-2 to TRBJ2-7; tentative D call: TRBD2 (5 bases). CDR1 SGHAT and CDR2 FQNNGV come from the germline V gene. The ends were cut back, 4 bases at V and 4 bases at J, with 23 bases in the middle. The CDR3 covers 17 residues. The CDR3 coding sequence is TGTGCCAGCAGCTCCCCACACCGGGATAATCGGGCGTACGAGCAGTACTTC. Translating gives CASSSPHRDNRAYEQYF. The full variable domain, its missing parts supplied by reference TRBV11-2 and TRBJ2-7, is EAGVAQSPRYKIIEKRQSVAFWCNPISGHATLYWYQQILGQGPKLLIQFQNNGVVDDSQLPKDRFSAERLKGVDSTLKIQPAKLEDSAVYLCASSSPHRDNRAYEQYFGPGTRLTVT.

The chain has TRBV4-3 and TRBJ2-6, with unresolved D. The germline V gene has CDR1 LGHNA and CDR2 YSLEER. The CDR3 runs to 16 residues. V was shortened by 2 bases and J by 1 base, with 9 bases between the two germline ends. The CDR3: CASSQLSGSGANVLTF. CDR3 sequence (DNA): TGCGCCAGCAGCCAACTGTCAGGTTCTGGGGCCAACGTCCTGACTTTC.

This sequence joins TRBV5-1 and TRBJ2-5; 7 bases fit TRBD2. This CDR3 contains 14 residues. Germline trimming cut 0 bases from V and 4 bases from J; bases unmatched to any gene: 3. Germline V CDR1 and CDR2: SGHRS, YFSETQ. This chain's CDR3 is CASSLGLARETQYF. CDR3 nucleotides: TGCGCCAGCAGCTTGGGACTAGCCAGAGAGACCCAGTACTTC. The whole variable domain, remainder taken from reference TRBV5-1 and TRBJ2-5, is KAGVTQTPRYLIKTRGQQVTLSCSPISGHRSVSWYQQTPGQGLQFLFEYFSETQRNKGNFPGRFSGRQFSNSRSEMNVSTLELGDSALYLCASSLGLARETQYFGPGTRLLVL.

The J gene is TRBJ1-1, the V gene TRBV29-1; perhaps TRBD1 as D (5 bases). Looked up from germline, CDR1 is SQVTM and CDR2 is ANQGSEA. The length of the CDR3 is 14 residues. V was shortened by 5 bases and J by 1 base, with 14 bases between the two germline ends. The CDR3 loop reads CSVYLGDTNTEAFF. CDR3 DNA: TGCAGCGTTTACTTAGGGGATACGAACACTGAAGCTTTCTTT.

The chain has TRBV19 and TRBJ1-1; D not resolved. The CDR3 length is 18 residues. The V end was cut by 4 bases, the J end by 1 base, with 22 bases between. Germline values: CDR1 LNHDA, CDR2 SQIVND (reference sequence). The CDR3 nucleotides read TGTGCCAGTAGTAACATACATCGCGCCCGAGGTAAGAACACTGAAGCTTTCTTT. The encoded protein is CASSNIHRARGKNTEAFF.

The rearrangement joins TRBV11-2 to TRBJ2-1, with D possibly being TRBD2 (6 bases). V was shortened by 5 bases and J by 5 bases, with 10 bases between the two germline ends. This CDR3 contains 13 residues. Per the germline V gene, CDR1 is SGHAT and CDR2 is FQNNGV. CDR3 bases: TGTGCCAGCAGCGCGGGACTCCACAATGAGCAGTTCTTC. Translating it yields CASSAGLHNEQFF.

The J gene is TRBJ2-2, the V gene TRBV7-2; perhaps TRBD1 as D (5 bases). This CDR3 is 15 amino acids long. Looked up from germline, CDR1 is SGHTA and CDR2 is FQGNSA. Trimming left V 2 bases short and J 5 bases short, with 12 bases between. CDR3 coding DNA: TGTGCCAGCAGCTTATCCAGGGTAACGACCGGGGAGCTGTTTTTT. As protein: CASSLSRVTTGELFF.

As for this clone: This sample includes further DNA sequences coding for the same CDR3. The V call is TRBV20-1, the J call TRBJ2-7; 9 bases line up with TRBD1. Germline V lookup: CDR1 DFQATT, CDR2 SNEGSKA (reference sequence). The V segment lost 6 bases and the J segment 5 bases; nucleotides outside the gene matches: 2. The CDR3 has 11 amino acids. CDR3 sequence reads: CSAGQGHEQYF. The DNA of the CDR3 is TGCAGTGCGGGACAGGGCCACGAGCAGTACTTC.

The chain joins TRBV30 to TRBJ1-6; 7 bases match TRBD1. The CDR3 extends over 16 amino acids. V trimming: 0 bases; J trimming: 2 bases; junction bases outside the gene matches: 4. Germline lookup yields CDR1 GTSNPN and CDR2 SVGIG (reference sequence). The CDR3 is CAWSVTGVAYNSPLHF. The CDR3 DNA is TGTGCCTGGAGTGTAACAGGGGTCGCCTATAATTCACCCCTCCACTTT.

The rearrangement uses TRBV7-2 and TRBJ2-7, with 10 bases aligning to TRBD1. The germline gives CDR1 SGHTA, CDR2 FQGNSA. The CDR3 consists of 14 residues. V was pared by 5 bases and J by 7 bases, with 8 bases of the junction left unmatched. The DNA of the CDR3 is TGTGCCAGCAGCCTTGGACAGGGGGGTGGGGAGCAGTACTTC. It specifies CASSLGQGGGEQYF. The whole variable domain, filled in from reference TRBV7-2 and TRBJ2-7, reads GAGVSQSPSNKVTEKGKDVELRCDPISGHTALYWYRQSLGQGLEFLIYFQGNSAPDKSGLPSDRFSAERTGGSVSTLTIQRTQQEDSAVYLCASSLGQGGGEQYFGPGTRLTVT.

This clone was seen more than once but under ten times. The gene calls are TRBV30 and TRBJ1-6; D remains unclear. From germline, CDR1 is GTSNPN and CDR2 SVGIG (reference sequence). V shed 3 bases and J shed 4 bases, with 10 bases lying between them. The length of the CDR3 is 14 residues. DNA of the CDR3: TGTGCCTGGAGGAGAGAAAGTTATAATTCACCCCTCCACTTT. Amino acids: CAWRRESYNSPLHF.

The DNA for the CDR3 is TGCGCCAGCAGCTTGCAGGGAGGTTATGAGCAGTTCTTC. Translating it yields CASSLQGGYEQFF. The chain links TRBV5-1 to TRBJ2-1, with a weak D call TRBD2 (6 bases). The CDR3 runs 13 residues. Looked up from germline, CDR1 is SGHRS and CDR2 is YFSETQ. Trimming cost V 1 base and J 8 bases, with 10 bases left between them. The whole variable domain, filled in from reference TRBV5-1 and TRBJ2-1, reads KAGVTQTPRYLIKTRGQQVTLSCSPISGHRSVSWYQQTPGQGLQFLFEYFSETQRNKGNFPGRFSGRQFSNSRSEMNVSTLELGDSALYLCASSLQGGYEQFFGPGTRLTVL.

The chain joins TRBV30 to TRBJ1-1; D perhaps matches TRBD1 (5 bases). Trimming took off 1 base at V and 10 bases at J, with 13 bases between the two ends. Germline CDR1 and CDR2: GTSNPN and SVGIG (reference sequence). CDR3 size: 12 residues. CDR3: CAWSAWMGGAFF. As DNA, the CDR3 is TGTGCCTGGAGTGCTTGGATGGGGGGAGCTTTCTTT. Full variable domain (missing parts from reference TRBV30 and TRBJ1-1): SQTIHQWPATLVQPVGSPLSLECTVEGTSNPNLYWYRQAAGRGLQLLFYSVGIGQISSEVPQNLSASRPQDRQFILSSKKLLLSDSGFYLCAWSAWMGGAFFGQGTRLTVV.

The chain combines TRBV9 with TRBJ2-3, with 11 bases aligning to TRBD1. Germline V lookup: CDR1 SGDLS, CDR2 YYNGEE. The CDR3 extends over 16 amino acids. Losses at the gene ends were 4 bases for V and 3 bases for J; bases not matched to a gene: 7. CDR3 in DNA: TGTGCCAGCAGCCCCCCCGGGACAGGGGGAACAGATACGCAGTATTTT. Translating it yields CASSPPGTGGTDTQYF.

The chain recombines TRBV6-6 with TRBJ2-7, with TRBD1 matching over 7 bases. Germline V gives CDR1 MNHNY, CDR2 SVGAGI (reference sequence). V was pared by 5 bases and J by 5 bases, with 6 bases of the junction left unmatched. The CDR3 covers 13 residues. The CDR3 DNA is TGTGCCAGCAGTCCCGGGACAGTCCACGAGCAGTACTTC. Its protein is CASSPGTVHEQYF.

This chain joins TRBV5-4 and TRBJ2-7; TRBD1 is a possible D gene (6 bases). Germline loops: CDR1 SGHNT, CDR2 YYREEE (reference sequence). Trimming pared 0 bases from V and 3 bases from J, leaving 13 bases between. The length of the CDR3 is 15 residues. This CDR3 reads CASSLVSRGIYEQYF. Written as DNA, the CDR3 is TGTGCCAGCAGCTTGGTTTCGAGGGGGATCTACGAGCAGTACTTC.

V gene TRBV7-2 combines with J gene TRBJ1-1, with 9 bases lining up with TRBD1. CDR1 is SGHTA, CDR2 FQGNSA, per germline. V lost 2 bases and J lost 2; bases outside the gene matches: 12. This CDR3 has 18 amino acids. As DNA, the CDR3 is TGTGCCAGCAGCTTAAGATCCGGGACAGGGAGGTTAAACACTGAAGCTTTCTTT. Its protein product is CASSLRSGTGRLNTEAFF.

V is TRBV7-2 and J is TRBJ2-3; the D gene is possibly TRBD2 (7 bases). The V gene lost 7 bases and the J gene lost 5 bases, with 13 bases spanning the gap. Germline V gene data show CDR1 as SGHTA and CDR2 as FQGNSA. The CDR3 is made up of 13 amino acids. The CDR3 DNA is TGTGCCAGCACCCCTAGGGGGGGAGATACGCAGTATTTT. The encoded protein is CASTPRGGDTQYF. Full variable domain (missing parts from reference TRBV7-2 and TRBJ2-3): GAGVSQSPSNKVTEKGKDVELRCDPISGHTALYWYRQSLGQGLEFLIYFQGNSAPDKSGLPSDRFSAERTGGSVSTLTIQRTQQEDSAVYLCASTPRGGDTQYFGPGTRLTVL.

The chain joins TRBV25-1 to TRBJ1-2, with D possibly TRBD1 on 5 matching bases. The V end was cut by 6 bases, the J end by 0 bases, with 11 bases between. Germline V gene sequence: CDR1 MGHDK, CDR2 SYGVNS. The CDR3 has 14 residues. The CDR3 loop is CASSGGTSNYGYTF. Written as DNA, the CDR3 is TGTGCCAGCAGCGGGGGTACTTCTAACTATGGCTACACCTTC.

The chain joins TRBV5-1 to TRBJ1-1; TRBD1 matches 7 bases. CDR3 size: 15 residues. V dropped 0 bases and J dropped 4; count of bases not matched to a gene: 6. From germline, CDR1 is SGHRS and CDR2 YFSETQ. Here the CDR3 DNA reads TGCGCCAGCAGCTTGGAGGGACAGCGTGCCACTGAAGCTTTCTTT. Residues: CASSLEGQRATEAFF. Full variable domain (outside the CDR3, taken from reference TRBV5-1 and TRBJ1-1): KAGVTQTPRYLIKTRGQQVTLSCSPISGHRSVSWYQQTPGQGLQFLFEYFSETQRNKGNFPGRFSGRQFSNSRSEMNVSTLELGDSALYLCASSLEGQRATEAFFGQGTRLTVV.

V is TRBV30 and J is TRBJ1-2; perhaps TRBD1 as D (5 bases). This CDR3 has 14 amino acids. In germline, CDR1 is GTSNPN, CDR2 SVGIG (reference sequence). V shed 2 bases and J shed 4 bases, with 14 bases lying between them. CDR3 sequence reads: CAWSSAGPSYGYTF. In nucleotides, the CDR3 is TGTGCCTGGAGTTCGGCAGGGCCTTCCTATGGCTACACCTTC.

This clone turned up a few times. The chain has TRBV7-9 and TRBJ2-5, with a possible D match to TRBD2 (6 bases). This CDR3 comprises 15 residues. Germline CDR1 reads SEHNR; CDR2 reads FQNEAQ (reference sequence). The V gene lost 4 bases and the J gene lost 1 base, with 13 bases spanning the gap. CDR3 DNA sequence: TGTGCCAGCAGCTCCCCCCGCGGGATCCAAGAGACCCAGTACTTC. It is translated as CASSSPRGIQETQYF.

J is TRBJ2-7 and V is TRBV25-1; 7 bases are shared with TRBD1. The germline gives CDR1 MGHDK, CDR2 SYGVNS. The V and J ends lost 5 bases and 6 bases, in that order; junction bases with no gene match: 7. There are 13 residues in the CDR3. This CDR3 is CASSNLQGFEQYF. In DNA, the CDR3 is TGTGCCAGCAGTAACCTACAGGGGTTCGAGCAGTACTTC.